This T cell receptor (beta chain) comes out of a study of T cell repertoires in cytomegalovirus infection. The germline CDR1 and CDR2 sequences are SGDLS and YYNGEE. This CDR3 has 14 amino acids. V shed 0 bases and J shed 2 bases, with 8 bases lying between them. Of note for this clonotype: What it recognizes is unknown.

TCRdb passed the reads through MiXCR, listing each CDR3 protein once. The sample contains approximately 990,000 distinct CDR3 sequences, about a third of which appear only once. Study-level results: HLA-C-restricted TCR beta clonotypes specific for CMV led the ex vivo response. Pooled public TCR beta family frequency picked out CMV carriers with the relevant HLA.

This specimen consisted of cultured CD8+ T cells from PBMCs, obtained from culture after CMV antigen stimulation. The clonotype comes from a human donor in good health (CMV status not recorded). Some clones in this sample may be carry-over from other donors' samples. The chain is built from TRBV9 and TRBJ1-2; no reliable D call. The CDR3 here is CASSVGEPNYGYTF. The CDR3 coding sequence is TGTGCCAGCAGCGTAGGTGAACCAAACTATGGCTACACCTTC.